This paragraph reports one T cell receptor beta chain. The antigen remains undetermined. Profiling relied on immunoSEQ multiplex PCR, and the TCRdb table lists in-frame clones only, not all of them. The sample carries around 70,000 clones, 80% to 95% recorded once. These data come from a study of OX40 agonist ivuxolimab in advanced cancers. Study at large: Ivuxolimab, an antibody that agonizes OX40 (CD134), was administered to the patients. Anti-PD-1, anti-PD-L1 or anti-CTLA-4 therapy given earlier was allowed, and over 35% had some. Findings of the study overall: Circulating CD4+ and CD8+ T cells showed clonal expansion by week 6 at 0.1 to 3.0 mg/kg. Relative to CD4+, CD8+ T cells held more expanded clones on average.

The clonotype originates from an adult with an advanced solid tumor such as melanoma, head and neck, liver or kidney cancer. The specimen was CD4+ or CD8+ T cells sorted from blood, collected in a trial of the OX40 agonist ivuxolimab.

CDR3: CASSLVGTSNQPQHF. The CDR3 bases are TGCGCCAGCAGCCTCGTGGGGACGAGCAATCAGCCCCAGCATTTT. The rearrangement links TRBV4-1 to TRBJ1-5; D perhaps matches TRBD1 (5 bases). The CDR3 sequence is 15 residues long. Trimming removed 4 bases at V and 1 base at J, with 11 bases between. Germline assignment: CDR1 MGHRA and CDR2 YSYEKL.